These T cell receptor beta chains were read from a single sample in a study of T cell changes during pregnancy in multiple sclerosis. Sequenced by immunoSEQ multiplex PCR; TCRdb stores in-frame clones only, minus some. This table holds just under 100,000 clones, approximately 94% found once. Sequencing used peripheral blood, obtained after pregnancy. The receptors originated from a female donor with multiple sclerosis, enrolled in a pregnancy study. Both conserved end residues are part of each CDR3. D genes are given only for firm matches. Some rows have no size entry. The others give once, few or many, or a class for an expanded clone.

d_gene	abundance	j_gene	v_gene	CDR3aa	CDR3nt
TRBD1	.	TRBJ1-4	TRBV5-1	CASSLGQGDEKLFF	TGCGCCAGCAGCCTGGGACAGGGGGACGAAAAACTGTTTTTT
.	.	TRBJ1-1	TRBV4-3	CASSQRAGDPYEAFF	TGCGCCAGCAGCCAACGGGCAGGGGACCCTTATGAAGCTTTCTTT
TRBD2	.	TRBJ2-1	TRBV5-8	CASSPGTSDYLYNEQFF	TGTGCCAGCAGCCCTGGGACTAGTGACTACCTTTACAATGAGCAGTTCTTC
.	.	TRBJ1-2	TRBV6-5	CASSYTGPRGHGYTF	TGTGCCAGCAGTTACACCGGGCCGCGGGGCCATGGCTACACCTTC
TRBD1	.	TRBJ2-5	TRBV5-6	CASSDLTGTVETQYF	TGTGCCAGCAGCGATCTGACAGGGACGGTGGAGACCCAGTACTTC
.	.	TRBJ1-1	TRBV7-2	CASSPLQGTEAFF	TGTGCCAGCAGCCCGTTACAGGGCACTGAAGCTTTCTTT
TRBD2	.	TRBJ2-3	TRBV4-1	CASSQVAGVADTQYF	TGCGCCAGCAGCCAAGTAGCGGGAGTAGCGGATACGCAGTATTTT
.	.	TRBJ1-2	TRBV2	CARVSGRGARNYGYTF	TGTGCCAGGGTTTCCGGGCGGGGGGCGAGAAACTATGGCTACACCTTC
TRBD1	.	TRBJ2-2	TRBV27	CASTPTGQGGAGELFF	TGTGCCAGCACCCCTACGGGACAGGGCGGTGCAGGGGAGCTGTTTTTT
.	.	TRBJ2-3	TRBV18	CASTLTSSDTQYF	TGTGCCAGCACGTTGACTAGTTCAGATACGCAGTATTTT
.	.	TRBJ2-1	TRBV4-1	CASSQREAPGNEQFF	TGCGCCAGCAGCCAGAGGGAGGCCCCGGGCAATGAGCAGTTCTTC
.	once	TRBJ2-1	TRBV6-5	CASSPGTVQWEQFF	TGTGCCAGCAGTCCGGGGACTGTACAATGGGAGCAGTTCTTC
.	.	TRBJ2-3	TRBV18	CASSPPTGFTDTQYF	TGTGCCAGCTCACCACCTACGGGATTCACAGATACGCAGTATTTT
TRBD1	.	TRBJ2-1	TRBV27	CASSLFKGDREYNEQFF	TGTGCCAGCAGTTTATTTAAAGGGGACAGAGAGTACAATGAGCAGTTCTTC
TRBD1	.	TRBJ1-4	TRBV18	CASSPLGQGSSTSNEKLFF	TGTGCCAGCTCACCACTCGGACAGGGGTCCTCAACATCTAATGAAAAACTGTTTTTT
.	.	TRBJ2-2	TRBV13	CASSLSDVGAANTGELFF	TGTGCCAGCAGCCTATCGGACGTTGGGGCTGCGAACACCGGGGAGCTGTTTTTT
TRBD1	.	TRBJ1-1	TRBV7-9	CASSPRTGPNTEAFF	TGTGCCAGCAGCCCTCGGACAGGACCGAACACTGAAGCTTTCTTT
TRBD2	.	TRBJ2-1	TRBV28	CASSLDFSGRDNEQFF	TGTGCCAGCAGTTTGGACTTTAGCGGGAGGGACAATGAGCAGTTCTTC
.	.	TRBJ2-2	TRBV5-5	CASSLVVRSTGELFF	TGTGCCAGCAGCTTGGTAGTGCGGAGCACCGGGGAGCTGTTTTTT
TRBD1	.	TRBJ2-1	TRBV19	CASSIGTGLYNEQFF	TGTGCCAGTAGTATCGGGACAGGGCTATACAATGAGCAGTTCTTC
.	.	TRBJ1-5	TRBV28	CASSLSAPRGPQHF	TGTGCCAGCAGTTTATCGGCACCCCGGGGGCCCCAGCATTTT
TRBD2	.	TRBJ2-7	TRBV9	CASSFGAGSSYEQYF	TGTGCCAGCAGCTTTGGAGCGGGGAGCTCCTACGAGCAGTACTTC
.	.	TRBJ1-1	TRBV4-2	CASSQRRVVGEAFF	TGTGCCAGCAGCCAACGCCGGGTTGTTGGTGAAGCTTTCTTT
TRBD1	.	TRBJ2-5	TRBV10-3	CAISGTGAETQYF	TGTGCCATCAGTGGGACAGGGGCAGAGACCCAGTACTTC
TRBD1	once	TRBJ1-1	TRBV19	CASRQGATEAFF	TGTGCCAGTAGACAGGGGGCGACTGAAGCTTTCTTT
TRBD2	.	TRBJ2-1	TRBV5-1	CASSLPGGQDNEQFF	TGCGCCAGCAGCTTGCCGGGAGGGCAAGACAATGAGCAGTTCTTC
TRBD2	.	TRBJ2-7	TRBV6-4	CASSYNTPSGITLYEQYF	TGTGCCAGCAGTTATAACACCCCAAGCGGGATCACCCTCTACGAGCAGTACTTC
.	.	TRBJ1-4	TRBV28	CASALPDFATNEKLFF	TGTGCCAGCGCACTACCGGATTTTGCAACTAATGAAAAACTGTTTTTT
TRBD1	.	TRBJ2-7	TRBV29-1	CSALTGTGIYEQYF	TGCAGCGCACTCACCGGGACAGGGATATACGAGCAGTACTTC
TRBD1	once	TRBJ2-1	TRBV27	CASYGSGTENNEQFF	TGTGCCAGCTATGGTTCCGGGACAGAGAACAATGAGCAGTTCTTC
TRBD1	.	TRBJ1-2	TRBV30	CAWVQGWYGYTF	TGTGCCTGGGTACAGGGGTGGTATGGCTACACCTTC
TRBD1	.	TRBJ1-2	TRBV30	CAWSSAGRGRGYTF	TGTGCCTGGAGTTCGGCCGGGAGGGGGCGAGGCTACACCTTC
.	.	TRBJ2-2	TRBV6-5	CASSYSRVSDTGELFF	TGTGCCAGCAGTTACTCCAGGGTCTCGGACACCGGGGAGCTGTTTTTT
.	.	TRBJ2-3	TRBV19	CASSIRRITDTQYF	TGTGCCAGTAGTATTAGGCGGATCACAGATACGCAGTATTTT
TRBD1	.	TRBJ1-5	TRBV19	CAVGQGTNQPQHF	TGTGCCGTGGGACAGGGAACAAATCAGCCCCAGCATTTT
.	.	TRBJ1-2	TRBV11-2	CASSFTGLGYTF	TGTGCCAGCAGCTTTACAGGGTTAGGCTACACCTTC
TRBD1	.	TRBJ2-2	TRBV11-3	CASSLGTGTGNTGELFF	TGTGCCAGCAGCTTAGGGACCGGGACAGGGAACACCGGGGAGCTGTTTTTT
.	.	TRBJ1-1	TRBV13	CASSLVGAGMMNTEAFF	TGTGCCAGCAGCTTAGTAGGTGCAGGTATGATGAACACTGAAGCTTTCTTT
.	.	TRBJ2-5	TRBV15	CATSRDGQGRGAETQYF	TGTGCCACCAGCAGAGATGGCCAGGGGCGAGGGGCAGAGACCCAGTACTTC
.	once	TRBJ1-1	TRBV7-9	CASSLVVRGNTEAFF	TGTGCCAGCAGCTTGGTAGTGCGCGGGAACACTGAAGCTTTCTTT
TRBD1	.	TRBJ1-1	TRBV5-4	CASSLDRGRRTEAFF	TGTGCCAGCAGCTTGGACAGGGGACGAAGGACTGAAGCTTTCTTT
.	.	TRBJ1-1	TRBV18	CASSPPFGARTEAFF	TGTGCCAGCTCACCACCATTTGGGGCTAGGACTGAAGCTTTCTTT
.	.	TRBJ1-1	TRBV29-1	CSVLGGVTEAFF	TGCAGCGTTCTAGGGGGTGTTACTGAAGCTTTCTTT
TRBD2	.	TRBJ2-7	TRBV7-8	CASSWGTSGSYEQYF	TGTGCCAGCAGCTGGGGGACTAGCGGGAGTTACGAGCAGTACTTC
TRBD2	.	TRBJ2-4	TRBV7-9	CASSSLAGGPDNIQYF	TGTGCCAGCAGCTCGCTAGCGGGAGGACCTGACAACATTCAGTACTTC